Below, 32 T cell receptor beta chains from the same sample are listed, as sequenced in a study of T cells in Graves' hyperthyroidism and ophthalmopathy (dated by TCRdb to the late 2010s). Libraries came from multiplex PCR. Sequencer: Illumina HiSeq 2000. TCR beta CDR3 regions were amplified from RNA transcripts. The TCR CDR3 was subjected to a first round of RT-PCR using the HTBI primer set and the Qiagen OneStep RT-PCR kit. TCRdb trimmed public reads at Q25 via fastp, called clones via MiXCR and kept in-frame beta chains. Each entry merges the rows of one CDR3 protein and shows their most common DNA and genes. The sample table holds approximately 600,000 distinct CDR3 sequences, of which roughly 15% were seen once. 3.8% of the sample belongs to the ten largest clones. Input material: blood. The receptors derive from a woman aged 25 to 39 with Graves' hyperthyroidism.

The V and J genes are TRBV7-8 and TRBJ2-3; D is undetermined. V dropped 4 bases and J dropped 0 bases, with 26 bases sitting between them. CDR1 SGHVS and CDR2 FQNEAQ come from the germline V gene. This CDR3 has 20 amino acids. The CDR3: CASSSTIYPSSEPSTDTQYF. The CDR3 DNA follows: TGTGCCAGCAGCTCGACAATATACCCTTCCTCAGAGCCTAGCACAGATACGCAGTATTTT.

The sample holds many counts of this clonotype. This chain joins TRBV7-2 and TRBJ2-1, with D possibly being TRBD2 (5 bases). Germline V gene data show CDR1 as SGHTA and CDR2 as FQGNSA. Trimming pared 1 base from V and 1 base from J, leaving 11 bases between. This CDR3 region has 16 residues. The DNA of the CDR3 is TGTGCCAGCAGCTTAGGTGGCGGGTGGTCCTACAATGAGCAGTTCTTC. This codes for CASSLGGGWSYNEQFF. Supplemented by reference TRBV7-2 and TRBJ2-1, the full variable domain reads GAGVSQSPSNKVTEKGKDVELRCDPISGHTALYWYRQSLGQGLEFLIYFQGNSAPDKSGLPSDRFSAERTGGSVSTLTIQRTQQEDSAVYLCASSLGGGWSYNEQFFGPGTRLTVL.

This chain uses TRBV12-3 or TRBV12-4 with TRBJ1-1; D not resolved. The ends were cut back, 3 bases at V and 10 bases at J, with 12 bases in the middle. The CDR3 contains 12 residues. CDR3 coding DNA: TGTGCCAGCAGTTTGATCGGTCAGGCAGCTTTCTTT. Encoded protein: CASSLIGQAAFF.

V and J are TRBV18 and TRBJ2-1; the match to TRBD1 covers 8 bases. The germline CDR1 and CDR2 sequences are KGHSH and LQKENI. The CDR3 sequence is 15 residues long. V shed 3 bases and J 4 bases; nucleotides not matched to a gene: 5. The CDR3: CASSPETGVYNEQFF. DNA of the CDR3: TGTGCCAGCTCACCTGAGACAGGGGTATACAATGAGCAGTTCTTC.

The genes are TRBV20-1 and TRBJ2-3, with unresolved D. This CDR3 has 16 amino acids. Looked up from germline, CDR1 is DFQATT and CDR2 is SNEGSKA (reference sequence). Between the trimmed V and J ends, which lost 3 bases and 4 bases, there was a span of 20 bases. CDR3 nucleotide sequence: TGCAGTGCTAGCGCTCCGACACCTGAGTACGCAGATACGCAGTATTTT. Encoded protein: CSASAPTPEYADTQYF.

Ten or more counts support this clonotype. This rearrangement joins TRBV28 to TRBJ2-1, with no clear D. CDR1 and CDR2 from the germline V gene are MDHEN and SYDVKM. Deletions cut 2 bases from V and 0 bases from J, with 5 bases between. This CDR3 spans 14 amino acids. The CDR3 region is CASSLISSYNEQFF. The CDR3 coding sequence is TGTGCCAGCAGTTTAATCTCCTCCTACAATGAGCAGTTCTTC.

This clonotype came up a few times. The chain is built from TRBV12-3 or TRBV12-4 and TRBJ1-6; D gene unclear. V was cut by 4 bases and J by 7 bases, with 5 bases left in between. CDR3 length equals 12 residues. CDR3 amino acids: CASSSDNSPLHF. In nucleotides, the CDR3 is TGTGCCAGCAGTTCAGACAATTCACCCCTCCACTTT.

This clonotype was seen a handful of times. The gene calls are TRBV6-4 and TRBJ2-1; the D gene is possibly TRBD2 (5 bases). Germline V lookup: CDR1 MRHNA, CDR2 SNTAGT. The CDR3 consists of 14 residues. The V gene lost 3 bases and the J gene lost 8 bases, with 14 bases spanning the gap. CDR3 loop: CASSERGMSYEQFF. CDR3 nucleotides: TGTGCCAGCAGTGAAAGAGGGATGTCGTATGAGCAGTTCTTC.

This clonotype came up many times. The chain recombines TRBV6-1 with TRBJ1-1; no reliable D call. The CDR3 has 15 residues. Trimming removed 2 bases from V and 11 bases from J, with 21 bases in between. Germline CDR1 is MNHNS and CDR2 is SASEGT. The CDR3 DNA follows: TGTGCCAGCAGTGAATTACATCTTCTACGTCGTCTGGCTTTCTTT. As protein: CASSELHLLRRLAFF.

Many counts were recorded for this clonotype. This rearrangement joins TRBV7-9 to TRBJ1-1, with D possibly being TRBD1 (5 bases). There are 13 residues in the CDR3. The V and J ends lost 4 bases and 4 bases respectively, with 10 bases between them. The germline CDR1 and CDR2 sequences are SEHNR and FQNEAQ (reference sequence). CDR3 DNA sequence: TGTGCCAGCAGCTCCGACAGTCTCACTGAAGCTTTCTTT. Translation gives CASSSDSLTEAFF.

This clonotype was counted many times. V and J are TRBV28 and TRBJ2-7; 8 bases map to TRBD1. Germline CDR1 and CDR2: MDHEN and SYDVKM. The CDR3 consists of 15 residues. V lost 6 bases and J lost 4; bases outside the gene matches: 11. The CDR3 loop reads CASSHSGRGLYEQYF. The DNA of the CDR3 is TGTGCCAGCAGCCATTCAGGCAGGGGGCTTTACGAGCAGTACTTC.

This clonotype was recorded at least ten times. This chain connects TRBV20-1 to TRBJ2-7; 11 bases agree with TRBD2. CDR1 and CDR2 from the germline V gene are DFQATT and SNEGSKA (reference sequence). CDR3 length: 14 amino acids. The V gene end was trimmed by 5 bases and the J gene end by 9 bases; junction bases not matched to a gene: 12. The CDR3 loop is CSALTSGIGLGQYF. The CDR3 bases are TGCAGTGCTCTGACTAGCGGGATCGGGCTAGGGCAGTACTTC.

In this sample, this clonotype turned up many times. The CDR3 DNA reads TGTGCCAGTAGTACCCTGGACGGGAACACTGAAGCTTTCTTT. Its protein product is CASSTLDGNTEAFF. The gene calls are TRBV19 and TRBJ1-1; no reliable D call. CDR1 is LNHDA and CDR2 is SQIVND in the germline V gene (reference sequence). The CDR3 extends over 14 amino acids. Between the trimmed V and J ends, which lost 4 bases and 1 base, there was a span of 10 bases.

There are many counts of this clonotype. The chain combines TRBV6-1 with TRBJ2-1, with D tentatively TRBD1 or TRBD2 (7 bases each). The V end was cut by 6 bases, the J end by 2 bases, with 17 bases between. The CDR3 consists of 16 residues. Germline loops: CDR1 MNHNS, CDR2 SASEGT. DNA for the CDR3: TGTGCCAGCAGGGCGGGGGTCAGGGGGGCCTACAATGAGCAGTTCTTC. Encoded protein: CASRAGVRGAYNEQFF.

A few counts support this clonotype. The chain recombines TRBV19 with TRBJ2-7, with D uncertain. The V and J ends lost 6 bases and 3 bases respectively, with 15 bases between them. The CDR3 sequence is 14 residues long. CDR1 and CDR2 from the germline V gene are LNHDA and SQIVND (reference sequence). CDR3 nucleotides: TGTGCCAGTAGCCCATCGGCGGCGAACTACGAGCAGTACTTC. This sequence encodes CASSPSAANYEQYF.

This sequence joins TRBV5-5 and TRBJ2-1, with 11 bases fitting TRBD2. CDR1 SGHKS and CDR2 YYEKEE come from the germline V gene (reference sequence). V dropped 1 base and J dropped 5; count of bases not matched to a gene: 8. The CDR3 has 17 residues. The CDR3 spells CASSLHPTSGRHNEQFF. CDR3 DNA: TGTGCCAGCAGCTTGCACCCAACTAGCGGGAGACACAATGAGCAGTTCTTC.

This clonotype was counted between two and nine times. The chain joins TRBV19 to TRBJ1-5; 7 bases line up with TRBD1. Germline CDR1 reads LNHDA; CDR2 reads SQIVND (reference sequence). The CDR3 runs 13 residues. J was trimmed by 8 bases and V by 4 bases; bases with no gene match: 5. The CDR3 DNA follows: TGTGCCAGTAGTACGACAGGGAGGGAGCCCCAGCATTTT. Translating it yields CASSTTGREPQHF.

In the case of this clonotype: A much larger clonotype is one base distant, so this may be a read error. This sequence joins TRBV20-1 and TRBJ1-5, with TRBD1 identical over 9 bases. The junction had 20 bases not matched to a gene; V was cut back by 4 bases and J by 4 bases. This CDR3 is 19 amino acids long. The germline V gene has CDR1 DFQATT and CDR2 SNEGSKA (reference sequence). The CDR3 DNA is TGCAGTGCTATTGATCCCGGGACAGGGATGTCGGGTTGTAATCAGCCCCAGCATTTT. Its translation is CSAIDPGTGMSGCNQPQHF.

Many counts were recorded for this clonotype. This chain uses TRBV11-2 with TRBJ2-7; D is possibly TRBD2 (5 bases). This CDR3 is 15 amino acids long. Trimming removed 0 bases at V and 1 base at J, with 10 bases between. Per the germline V gene, CDR1 is SGHAT and CDR2 is FQNNGV. DNA of the CDR3: TGTGCCAGCAGCTTAGACGACGGGGTTTCCTACGAGCAGTACTTC. It specifies CASSLDDGVSYEQYF.

There are many counts of this clonotype. This chain joins TRBV6-6 and TRBJ2-7, with D possibly matching TRBD1 (6 bases). Trimming cost V 0 bases and J 4 bases, with 13 bases left between them. Germline values: CDR1 MNHNY, CDR2 SVGAGI (reference sequence). The CDR3 sequence is 15 residues long. CDR3 sequence reads: CASSYSTGQIYEQYF. CDR3 DNA sequence: TGTGCCAGCAGTTACTCGACGGGACAAATTTACGAGCAGTACTTC.

The chain carries TRBV30 and TRBJ2-7; D unresolved. This CDR3 region has 13 residues. Germline V lookup: CDR1 GTSNPN, CDR2 SVGIG (reference sequence). Between the trimmed V and J ends, which lost 7 bases and 5 bases, there was a span of 18 bases. The CDR3 protein is CALEQESGDEQYF. In DNA, the CDR3 is TGTGCCTTGGAGCAGGAGAGTGGGGACGAGCAGTACTTC. The complete variable domain, with remaining parts taken from reference TRBV30 and TRBJ2-7, reads SQTIHQWPATLVQPVGSPLSLECTVEGTSNPNLYWYRQAAGRGLQLLFYSVGIGQISSEVPQNLSASRPQDRQFILSSKKLLLSDSGFYLCALEQESGDEQYFGPGTRLTVT.

This clonotype turned up a few times. The chain has TRBV28 and TRBJ1-4, with 7 bases lining up with TRBD1. V lost 10 bases to trimming and J lost 0 bases; unmatched junction nucleotides: 17. This CDR3 has 18 amino acids. The V gene's germline CDR1 is MDHEN and CDR2 SYDVKM. CDR3 loop: CATDDPWDSDATNEKLFF. For the CDR3, the DNA is TGTGCCACCGATGATCCGTGGGACAGCGATGCAACTAATGAAAAACTGTTTTTT.

This clonotype showed up many times. The rearrangement uses TRBV20-1 and TRBJ2-5; TRBD2 agrees at 8 bases. CDR3 length: 15 residues. Germline CDR1 DFQATT, CDR2 SNEGSKA (reference sequence). Trimming at V came to 3 bases and at J to 5 bases, leaving 11 bases not matched to a gene. In nucleotides, the CDR3 is TGCAGTGCTAGCGGGGGCGGGAGGAACGGGGAGACCCAGTACTTC. This translates into CSASGGGRNGETQYF.

This clonotype was picked up a small number of times. The junction departs from the called germline gene at one end, perhaps through a read error. The rearrangement joins TRBV11-2 to TRBJ2-2, with TRBD2 as a possible D gene (6 bases). The CDR3 covers 15 residues. The V gene's germline CDR1 is SGHAT and CDR2 FQNNGV. CDR3 nucleotide sequence: TGTGCCAGCAGCTTAGATCAGGGAGCGGACGGGGGGCTGTTTTTT. This translates into CASSLDQGADGGLFF.

In its sample, this clonotype was seen a few times. The gene calls are TRBV20-1 and TRBJ2-1; D tentatively fits TRBD1 or TRBD2 (6 bases each). The germline V gene encodes CDR1 DFQATT and CDR2 SNEGSKA (reference sequence). CDR3 length: 14 amino acids. The CDR3 region is CRAIGGLPTDEQFF. CDR3 bases: TGCAGAGCAATAGGGGGACTCCCGACCGATGAGCAGTTCTTC.

J is TRBJ2-2 and V is TRBV12-3 or TRBV12-4; D may match TRBD1 or TRBD2 (5 bases each). The ends were cut back, 6 bases at V and 0 bases at J, with 8 bases in the middle. This CDR3 spans 14 amino acids. The CDR3 DNA is TGTGCCAGCAGGGGGGATTCGAACACCGGGGAGCTGTTTTTT. Translated, it gives CASRGDSNTGELFF.

CDR3 nucleotide sequence: TGTGCCAGCAGTCCTCCTGACAGCTCTGGAAACACCATATATTTT. Amino acids: CASSPPDSSGNTIYF. This chain links TRBV6-1 with TRBJ1-3; D possibly corresponds to TRBD1 (5 bases). Germline CDR1 and CDR2: MNHNS and SASEGT. The V end lost 5 bases, the J end lost 0 bases, and 11 bases lay between the germline ends. This CDR3 has 15 residues.

This clonotype was recorded a few times. J is TRBJ1-2 and V is TRBV6-1; D not resolved. Germline-derived CDR1 and CDR2 are MNHNS and SASEGT. The CDR3 has 11 amino acids. V lost 2 bases to trimming and J lost 5 bases, with 3 bases between them. CDR3 DNA: TGTGCCAGCAGTGAACCTTATGGCTACACCTTC. It translates to CASSEPYGYTF.

V usage is TRBV18 and J usage is TRBJ1-5, with TRBD1 as a possible D gene (6 bases). CDR3 length equals 15 residues. Germline assignment: CDR1 KGHSH and CDR2 LQKENI. V lost 8 bases and J 1 base, leaving 15 bases between the germline ends. The CDR3 loop reads CASSVAGDSNQPQHF. For the CDR3, the DNA is TGTGCCAGCAGCGTAGCAGGGGACAGCAATCAGCCCCAGCATTTT.

Many counts were recorded for this clonotype. The V gene is TRBV10-3, the J gene TRBJ2-7; tentatively, D is TRBD2 (5 bases). CDR1 is ENHRY, CDR2 SYGVKD, per germline. Trimming stripped 4 bases from V and 3 bases from J, with 7 bases between. This CDR3 region has 12 residues. The CDR3 region has the DNA TGTGCCATCAGTGCGGGGTTCTACGAGCAGTACTTC. It is translated as CAISAGFYEQYF.

The chain couples TRBV14 to TRBJ1-1; maybe TRBD1 (6 bases). V dropped 4 bases and J dropped 0 bases, with 12 bases sitting between them. Germline assignment: CDR1 SGHDN and CDR2 FVKESK. This CDR3 spans 15 amino acids. CDR3 bases: TGTGCCAGCAGCCTAGACAGGAGTATGAACACTGAAGCTTTCTTT. Translating gives CASSLDRSMNTEAFF.

CDR3 in DNA: TGCGCCAGCACCAACGGAGGGACGGGGGCCGGGGAGCTGTTTTTT. Its translation: CASTNGGTGAGELFF. The chain combines TRBV5-1 with TRBJ2-2; possible D gene TRBD2, 6 bases. The germline CDR1 and CDR2 sequences are SGHRS and YFSETQ. This CDR3 region has 15 residues. The V and J ends lost 6 bases and 6 bases respectively, with 18 bases between them.